Listed here is a single TCR beta chain. This sample was taken from a study of blood T cell repertoires in COVID-19. Overall study: The cDNA or gDNA used as material had been derived from T cells, B-cell-depleted T cells, or PBMCs.

Method: immunoSEQ multiplex PCR; TCRdb's copy keeps in-frame clones and lacks some. This table holds fewer than 200,000 clones, approximately 84% found once. Sequenced material: peripheral blood. The source of this sequence is a man between 40 and 49 years old who had recovered from COVID-19.

The CDR3 here is CASSPQAGRQPEQFF. The CDR3, as DNA: TGTGCCAGCAGCCCCCAAGCCGGGCGACAGCCCGAGCAGTTCTTC. The chain joins TRBV11-2 to TRBJ2-1; D possibly corresponds to TRBD1 (5 bases). Germline V gene data show CDR1 as SGHAT and CDR2 as FQNNGV. The V end lost 5 bases, the J end lost 10 bases, and 21 bases lay between the germline ends. The CDR3 has 15 residues.